This T cell receptor (beta chain) was sequenced during a study of cytomegalovirus exposure and HLA in healthy donors listed by TCRdb under 2017. Study-level background: According to a later analysis, the 120 or so validation repertoires were produced on the same platform as the 666 repertoires of the first cohort. Besides the first cohort of under 700 subjects, a separate validation cohort made up of roughly 130 different subjects was used. High-throughput TCR immunosequencing, statistical association of individual TCRs with disease status, and machine learning were combined to predict cytomegalovirus infection status. The study was designed to test whether signatures of past pathogen exposure could be identified by cataloging public T cell receptors. Broad study findings and their caveats: All 120 or so repertoires were used to score co-occurrence in the validation cohort in a later analysis, because that analysis had no HLA typing for the cohort. Subsequent analysis determined that TCRs grouped into clusters in the first cohort also showed a tendency toward co-occurrence across the 120 validation repertoires, and 94% of cluster scores exceeded 0. The study listed 164 TCR beta chains as associated with cytomegalovirus. The authors suggested that the approach could potentially be generalized to other disease states and immunological phenotypes. In both the original and validation cohorts, the classifier was reported to diagnose cytomegalovirus status with high specificity and sensitivity. In vitro tests confirmed that three of the cytomegalovirus-associated TCR beta chains recognize cytomegalovirus antigens. Across donors, most TCR sequences were observed very rarely, whereas some public TCRs were present in many individuals.

Receptors were amplified or captured by the immunoSEQ multiplex PCR assay. The authors' analysis ran thus. A statistical classification framework was developed to diagnose cytomegalovirus status using the catalog of TCR beta chain sequences. Here the immuneACCESS table is served through TCRdb, limited to in-frame sequences with V and J called. Missing clones are a known gap in these copies; in checked studies unresolved V genes cover under half, and the rest lacks a known reason. The V and J calls and clone size were taken over from that table, and D and trimming were inferred from the DNA. The sample data list approximately 76,000 clones, and 94% of these were observed just once. Jointly, the top ten make up roughly 2% of the sample. As to this clone: No cognate antigen has been identified for it. It has no much larger one-base neighbor in the sample; base qualities were not kept.

Donors formed part of the validation cohort, which comprised 120 subjects and was distinct from the first cohort of several hundred subjects. Taken from the germline V gene, the CDR1 and CDR2 loops are SGHDT and YYEEEE. The CDR3 has 14 amino acids, counting the end cysteine and phenylalanine. The retained sequence is limited to the CDR3, 42 bases, with the frame set at the first base. V is cut back by 4 bases and J by 2 bases, with 5 bases in the junction unmatched. Recombination joined TRBV5-6 with TRBJ1-1, with 7 bases matching TRBD1. Sequenced sample: PBMCs. The TCR was taken from a woman between 18 and 30 years old in good health and CMV-seronegative. The CDR3 here reads CASSLGQVNTEAFF. The nucleotides read TGTGCCAGCAGCCTTGGACAGGTTAACACTGAAGCTTTCTTT.